Below, 18 T cell receptor beta chains from the same sample are listed, as sequenced in a study of T cells in Graves' hyperthyroidism and ophthalmopathy. TCR beta CDR3 regions were amplified from RNA transcripts. TCR CDR3 underwent first-round RT-PCR with the HTBI primer set. TCRdb re-analysed the multiplex PCR reads in MiXCR, keeping a single row per CDR3 protein. Here the sample spans a few hundred thousand distinct CDR3 sequences, more than 45% being singletons. The material sequenced was peripheral blood or thyroid tissue (not recorded which). These receptors came from an adult woman with Graves' disease, either hyperthyroidism or ophthalmopathy (not recorded which).

This clonotype was picked up a small number of times. The chain recombines TRBV15 with TRBJ1-5; tentatively, D is TRBD1 (6 bases). The V gene's germline CDR1 is LNHNV and CDR2 YYDKDF (reference sequence). The CDR3 is made up of 13 amino acids. Deletions cut 3 bases from V and 11 bases from J, with 14 bases between. The CDR3 loop is CATSSYRAWTQHF. The CDR3 nucleotides read TGTGCCACCAGCAGTTACAGGGCTTGGACCCAGCATTTT.

V usage is TRBV3-1 and J usage is TRBJ2-7; possible D gene TRBD1, 7 bases. The germline gives CDR1 LGHDT, CDR2 YNNKEL (reference sequence). Deletions cut 10 bases from V and 3 bases from J, with 13 bases between. The CDR3 sequence is 12 residues long. The CDR3 is CATEGAGYEQYF. The CDR3 DNA sequence: TGTGCCACGGAGGGGGCTGGCTACGAGCAGTACTTC.

This clonotype occurred many times. The chain links TRBV10-2 to TRBJ1-1; maybe TRBD1 (5 bases). The CDR3 runs 14 residues. Germline V gives CDR1 WSHSY, CDR2 SAAADI. V was clipped by 1 base and J by 4 bases, with 10 bases between them. The CDR3 DNA sequence: TGCGCCAGCAGTGAGTGGGACGGACCCACTGAAGCTTTCTTT. Translating it yields CASSEWDGPTEAFF.

This clonotype was seen ten or more times. The chain joins TRBV10-1 to TRBJ2-7; 11 bases are shared with TRBD2. TRBJ2-5 explains the end of the DNA better; the J call may be wrong. Germline CDR1 reads WNHNN; CDR2 reads SYGVQD (reference sequence). This CDR3 comprises 14 residues. The CDR3 loop reads CASSRLGTSGTQYF. The CDR3 coding sequence is TGCGCCAGCTCCCGGTTGGGGACTAGCGGGACCCAGTACTTC.

The V call is TRBV9, the J call TRBJ2-6; perhaps D is TRBD1 or TRBD2 (5 bases each). With 6 bases removed from V and 1 base from J, the gap between germline ends came to 20 bases. Germline-derived CDR1 and CDR2 are SGDLS and YYNGEE. The CDR3 loop spans 18 amino acids. Here the CDR3 reads CASTGTVRIISGANVLTF. The CDR3 region has the DNA TGTGCCAGCACCGGGACGGTTCGAATAATTTCTGGGGCCAACGTCCTGACTTTC.

This chain links TRBV2 with TRBJ1-6, with 7 bases identical to TRBD1. The CDR3 has 16 residues. Germline lookup yields CDR1 SNHLY and CDR2 FYNNEI. V shed 5 bases and J 9 bases; nucleotides not matched to a gene: 13. The CDR3 is CASSYSDRAGGSPLHF. The CDR3 DNA reads TGTGCCAGCAGTTACTCCGACAGGGCAGGCGGTTCACCCCTCCACTTT.

The genes are TRBV29-1 and TRBJ2-7; TRBD1 aligns across 7 bases. The length of the CDR3 is 14 residues. Germline lookup yields CDR1 SQVTM and CDR2 ANQGSEA. The J segment lost 5 bases and the V segment lost 4 bases, leaving 11 bases of the junction unmatched. CDR3 sequence: CSVVLTTTGDEQYF. In DNA, the CDR3 is TGCAGCGTTGTGCTCACGACTACAGGGGACGAGCAGTACTTC.

Concerning this clonotype itself: This may be a read error, as it is one base from a much larger clone. The gene calls are TRBV18 and TRBJ1-2; the D gene is possibly TRBD1 (5 bases). The CDR3 has 14 residues. The germline V and J ends were trimmed by 5 bases and 7 bases, with 17 bases remaining between them. CDR1 is KGHSH, CDR2 LQKENI, per germline. The CDR3 is CASSTIDSGRGYTF. The CDR3, as DNA: TGTGCCAGCTCAACAATCGACAGCGGACGTGGCTACACCTTC.

The rearrangement joins TRBV29-1 to TRBJ2-2; D is tentatively TRBD1 or TRBD2 (5 bases each). V lost 6 bases and J lost 10, with 15 bases in between. This CDR3 has 12 amino acids. The germline gives CDR1 SQVTM, CDR2 ANQGSEA. The CDR3 DNA is TGCAGCGTGCCCCCAGGGAGCCAGGAGCTGTTTTTT. Amino acid sequence: CSVPPGSQELFF.

The rearrangement links TRBV29-1 to TRBJ1-1, with 7 bases identical to TRBD1. This CDR3 has 12 amino acids. In germline, CDR1 is SQVTM, CDR2 ANQGSEA. Trimming took 3 bases from V and 7 from J; bases not matched to a gene: 5. The CDR3 loop reads CSVDKGGGEAFF. In DNA form, the CDR3 reads TGCAGCGTTGACAAAGGGGGCGGTGAAGCTTTCTTT.

The chain uses TRBV6-5 and TRBJ1-5; D might be TRBD1 (6 bases). The germline V gene has CDR1 MNHEY and CDR2 SVGAGI. The length of the CDR3 is 14 residues. V was pared by 2 bases and J by 11 bases, with 16 bases between. DNA of the CDR3: TGTGCCAGCAGTTACCAGGGGAGGAAAGAGACCCAGCATTTT. Protein sequence: CASSYQGRKETQHF.

This clonotype was observed many times. The chain joins TRBV5-1 to TRBJ2-7; the D gene could be TRBD1 or TRBD2 (6 bases each). V was shortened by 7 bases and J by 2 bases, with 13 bases between the two germline ends. The length of the CDR3 is 13 residues. The germline V gene encodes CDR1 SGHRS and CDR2 YFSETQ. The CDR3 loop reads CASRRGGTYEQYF. Here the CDR3 DNA reads TGCGCCAGCCGGCGAGGGGGGACCTACGAGCAGTACTTC.

This clonotype was picked up many times. The genes are TRBV4-1 and TRBJ1-3, with 9 bases lining up with TRBD1. The germline CDR1 and CDR2 sequences are MGHRA and YSYEKL. The CDR3 contains 18 residues. After removal of 2 bases from V and 4 bases from J, the junction contained 12 bases not matched to a gene. Here the CDR3 DNA reads TGCGCCAGCAGCCAACGTAACTTCAGACAGGGGGAAGGAAACACCATATATTTT. Translated, it gives CASSQRNFRQGEGNTIYF.

This clonotype was seen at least ten times. V and J are TRBV12-3 or TRBV12-4 and TRBJ2-2; D unresolved. The CDR3 loop spans 13 amino acids. V was shortened by 5 bases and J by 5 bases, with 9 bases between the two germline ends. CDR3 region: CASSPRRTGELFF. For the CDR3, the DNA is TGTGCCAGCAGTCCCCGACGGACCGGGGAGCTGTTTTTT.

This clonotype was seen once. V and J are TRBV5-1 and TRBJ2-5, with D possibly being TRBD1 (6 bases). V lost 0 bases and J lost 3, with 15 bases in between. This CDR3 spans 16 amino acids. Germline values: CDR1 SGHRS, CDR2 YFSETQ. The CDR3 sequence is CASSLVRGGREETQYF. The CDR3 coding sequence is TGCGCCAGCAGCTTGGTCAGGGGCGGGCGAGAAGAGACCCAGTACTTC. Full variable domain (rest looked up from reference TRBV5-1 and TRBJ2-5): KAGVTQTPRYLIKTRGQQVTLSCSPISGHRSVSWYQQTPGQGLQFLFEYFSETQRNKGNFPGRFSGRQFSNSRSEMNVSTLELGDSALYLCASSLVRGGREETQYFGPGTRLLVL.

In this sample, this clonotype turned up many times. The chain employs TRBV15 and TRBJ2-5, with D perhaps TRBD1 or TRBD2 (5 bases each). Trimming shortened V by 8 bases and J by 4 bases, and 11 bases separated the two germline ends. Germline V gene sequence: CDR1 LNHNV, CDR2 YYDKDF (reference sequence). CDR3 length: 12 residues. CDR3 protein: CATASGRETQYF. In nucleotides, the CDR3 is TGTGCCACCGCCTCGGGGCGAGAGACCCAGTACTTC.

This clonotype was detected once. This rearrangement joins TRBV7-2 to TRBJ2-5, with D possibly being TRBD1 (6 bases). Trimming cost V 5 bases and J 5 bases, with 15 bases left between them. Germline V gene lookup returns CDR1 SGHTA and CDR2 FQGNSA. The CDR3 is 14 amino acids. In DNA, the CDR3 is TGTGCCAGCAGCCTGGACAGTACCGGGGAGACCCAGTACTTC. It specifies CASSLDSTGETQYF.

This sequence joins TRBV7-9 and TRBJ2-5; 10 nucleotides align to TRBD2. CDR1 SEHNR and CDR2 FQNEAQ come from the germline V gene (reference sequence). The V and J ends lost 5 bases and 3 bases, in that order; junction bases with no gene match: 3. The CDR3 runs to 14 residues. DNA for the CDR3: TGTGCCAGCAGCCAAACTAGCGGGGAAGAGACCCAGTACTTC. This gives the protein CASSQTSGEETQYF.